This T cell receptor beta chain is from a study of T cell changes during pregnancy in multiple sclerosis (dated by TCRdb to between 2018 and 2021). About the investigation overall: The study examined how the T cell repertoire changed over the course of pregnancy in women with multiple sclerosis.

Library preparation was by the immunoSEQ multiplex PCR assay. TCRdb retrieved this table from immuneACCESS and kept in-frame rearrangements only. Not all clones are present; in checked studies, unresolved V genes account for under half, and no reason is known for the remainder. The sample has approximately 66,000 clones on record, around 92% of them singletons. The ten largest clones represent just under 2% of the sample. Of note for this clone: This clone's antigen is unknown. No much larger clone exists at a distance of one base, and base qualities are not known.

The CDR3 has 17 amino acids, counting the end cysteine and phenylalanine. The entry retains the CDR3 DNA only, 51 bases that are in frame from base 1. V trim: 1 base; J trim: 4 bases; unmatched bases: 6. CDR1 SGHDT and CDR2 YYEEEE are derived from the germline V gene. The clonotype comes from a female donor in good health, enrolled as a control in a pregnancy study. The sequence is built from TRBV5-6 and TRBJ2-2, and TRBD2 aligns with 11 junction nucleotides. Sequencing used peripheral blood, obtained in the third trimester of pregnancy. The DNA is TGTGCCAGCAGCTTGCCCGGACTAGCGGGCACCACCGGGGAGCTGTTTTTT. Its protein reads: CASSLPGLAGTTGELFF.